The sample holds a few counts of the clone carrying this T cell receptor beta chain. Its antigen is unknown. The sample comes from a study of cytomegalovirus exposure and HLA in healthy donors. Findings and caveats of the study: Researchers catalogued about 150 TCR beta chains as cytomegalovirus-associated. There were some public TCRs occurring in many donors, but most TCR sequences were rare. The authors reported that TCR beta sequences could predict HLA-A and HLA-B alleles. These predictions were accurate for most subjects in the first cohort. CMV serostatus was the sole immune exposure information available.

The germline gives CDR1 SGDLS, CDR2 YYNGEE. The CDR3 is made up of 16 amino acids. Trimming took 0 bases from V and 1 from J; bases not matched to a gene: 6. 60 Vbeta and 13 Jbeta primers were used in PCR. TCRdb's table, derived via immunoSEQ multiplex PCR, lists solely in-frame clones and lacks some. Of roughly 180,000 clones detected, around 80% appear once; the ten largest clones hold approximately 4.1%. The sequenced material came from PBMCs. The chain joins TRBV9 to TRBJ1-2, with TRBD1 matching over 7 bases. The source of this sequence is a woman in her forties or fifties in good health and CMV-seropositive. The CDR3 coding sequence is TGTGCCAGCAGCGTAGGGGACAGAGAATTTAACTATGGCTACACCTTC. Its protein product is CASSVGDREFNYGYTF.